The 20 T cell receptor beta chains reported below all come from one sample, sequenced in a study of metastatic and nonmetastatic thyroid tumors. TCRdb reassembled clones from the PCR reads with MiXCR. The sample includes over 15,000 clones, 25% to 30% of them seen just once. Thyroid surgery had not been preceded by any treatment in any patient. The specimen was tumor tissue. Receptors originate from a male donor with papillary thyroid cancer or a benign thyroid nodule (not recorded which). Some clones in this sample may be carry-over from other donors' samples.

This clone was counted between two and nine times. J is TRBJ1-2 and V is TRBV6-1, with D perhaps TRBD1 (5 bases). Germline V gene data show CDR1 as MNHNS and CDR2 as SASEGT. This CDR3 contains 15 residues. V dropped 5 bases and J dropped 4 bases, with 17 bases sitting between them. The CDR3 nucleotides are TGTGCCAGCAGTAACGGGGCAACGAAAACCTATGGCTACACCTTC. It is translated as CASSNGATKTYGYTF.

This clone was picked up a small number of times. V usage is TRBV12-3 or TRBV12-4 and J usage is TRBJ2-7, with unresolved D. This CDR3 is 11 amino acids long. Trimming removed 6 bases at V and 2 bases at J, with 5 bases between. CDR3 bases: TGTGCCAGCAGCGCCACCTACGAGCAGTACTTC. Its translation is CASSATYEQYF.

In its sample, this clone was seen many times. The V and J genes are TRBV7-2 and TRBJ2-5; a weak D match, TRBD1 (6 bases). The CDR3 covers 17 residues. With 3 bases removed from V and 1 base from J, the gap between germline ends came to 18 bases. Germline CDR1 and CDR2: SGHTA and FQGNSA. Written as DNA, the CDR3 is TGTGCCAGCAGCTTCTTTAAGCCAGGGGACCTCCAAGAGACCCAGTACTTC. It specifies CASSFFKPGDLQETQYF.

The V gene is TRBV4-3, the J gene TRBJ2-5; maybe TRBD2 (6 bases). The V gene lost 0 bases and the J gene lost 11 bases, with 13 bases spanning the gap. The CDR3 loop spans 13 amino acids. Germline V gene data show CDR1 as LGHNA and CDR2 as YSLEER. CDR3 sequence: CASSQERNRGQYF. The CDR3 DNA is TGCGCCAGCAGCCAAGAAAGGAATCGGGGGCAGTACTTC.

This clone was found a few times. The chain joins TRBV20-1 to TRBJ2-2; TRBD1 matches at 9 bases. The CDR3 loop spans 16 amino acids. V gave up 4 bases and J gave up 6 bases; unmatched junction bases: 12. Germline CDR1 is DFQATT and CDR2 is SNEGSKA (reference sequence). CDR3 nucleotide sequence: TGCAGTGCTATCACCCCAGGGACAGGGAGAGCCGGGGAGCTGTTTTTT. It encodes CSAITPGTGRAGELFF.

This clone was counted at least ten times. The CDR3 here is CASSPQGQANTEAFF. The CDR3 bases are TGTGCCAGCAGCCCACAGGGTCAGGCGAACACTGAAGCTTTCTTT. V gene TRBV3-1 combines with J gene TRBJ1-1; maybe TRBD1 (6 bases). Deletions cut 4 bases from V and 1 base from J, with 13 bases between. Per the germline V gene, CDR1 is LGHDT and CDR2 is YNNKEL (reference sequence). This CDR3 has 15 residues. The full variable domain, its missing parts supplied by reference TRBV3-1 and TRBJ1-1, is DTAVSQTPKYLVTQMGNDKSIKCEQNLGHDTMYWYKQDSKKFLKIMFSYNNKELIINETVPNRFSPKSPDKAHLNLHINSLELGDSAVYFCASSPQGQANTEAFFGQGTRLTVV.

Relative to its sample, this clone is medium-sized. One junction end does not reproduce the germline sequence, and a read error may be involved. The rearrangement joins TRBV20-1 to TRBJ1-2; maybe TRBD1 (5 bases). The CDR3 is 13 residues long. Germline V gene data show CDR1 as DFQATT and CDR2 as SNEGSKA (reference sequence). CDR3 in amino acids: CSPRSGANYGYTF. CDR3 sequence (DNA): TGCAGTCCTAGGTCGGGGGCTAACTATGGCTACACCTTC.

This clone was seen only a few times. The chain is built from TRBV20-1 and TRBJ2-7; TRBD2 matches 15 bases. The CDR3 length is 17 residues. With V trimmed by 5 bases and J by 0 bases, 8 bases remained unmatched. Germline V lookup: CDR1 DFQATT, CDR2 SNEGSKA (reference sequence). The CDR3 sequence: CSASSGTSGRSSYEQYF. In nucleotides, the CDR3 is TGCAGTGCTTCCTCTGGGACTAGCGGGAGGAGCTCCTACGAGCAGTACTTC.

This clone was counted ten times or more. Other DNA sequences within the sample encode an identical CDR3. The chain couples TRBV9 to TRBJ1-6; 10 bases fit TRBD1. CDR1 and CDR2 (germline): SGDLS, YYNGEE. This CDR3 has 15 amino acids. V was clipped by 3 bases and J by 11 bases; unmatched bases: 8. The CDR3 sequence is CASSGRDRGGTPLHF. The DNA of the CDR3 is TGTGCCAGCAGCGGCCGGGACAGGGGTGGGACACCCCTCCACTTT.

In its sample, this clone was seen many times. The V call is TRBV7-9, the J call TRBJ2-5, with no clear D. The CDR3 runs 12 residues. CDR1 and CDR2 from the germline V gene are SEHNR and FQNEAQ (reference sequence). With 2 bases removed from V and 4 bases from J, the gap between germline ends came to 5 bases. The chain's CDR3 is CASSLMRETQYF. For the CDR3, the DNA is TGTGCCAGCAGCTTAATGCGAGAGACCCAGTACTTC.

V usage is TRBV28 and J usage is TRBJ2-3, with D possibly being TRBD2 (6 bases). The CDR3 is 16 residues long. In germline, CDR1 is MDHEN, CDR2 SYDVKM. Trimming cost V 3 bases and J 2 bases, with 15 bases left between them. The CDR3 loop reads CASSFKAGYDTDTQYF. CDR3 nucleotides: TGTGCCAGCAGTTTTAAGGCGGGATACGACACAGATACGCAGTATTTT. The whole variable domain, filled in from reference TRBV28 and TRBJ2-3, reads DVKVTQSSRYLVKRTGEKVFLECVQDMDHENMFWYRQDPGLGLRLIYFSYDVKMKEKGDIPEGYSVSREKKERFSLILESASTNQTSMYLCASSFKAGYDTDTQYFGPGTRLTVL.

There are many counts of this clone. Given a much more abundant clone one base away, this may be a read error. This chain uses TRBV6-1 with TRBJ1-1; D not resolved. Germline V gene lookup returns CDR1 MNHNS and CDR2 SASEGT. CDR3 length: 10 residues. The CDR3 DNA follows: TGTGCCTGCAGTTCGGTACAAGCTTTCTTT. Its translation: CACSSVQAFF.

This clone occurred many times. The V gene is TRBV19, the J gene TRBJ1-1; D is ambiguous. The ends were cut back, 6 bases at V and 2 bases at J, with 10 bases in the middle. Germline-derived CDR1 and CDR2 are LNHDA and SQIVND (reference sequence). The CDR3 has 13 amino acids. In DNA, the CDR3 is TGTGCCAGTAGACCCCGGGGTAACACTGAAGCTTTCTTT. It is translated as CASRPRGNTEAFF. Looking up the rest from reference TRBV19 and TRBJ1-1 gives the full variable domain: DGGITQSPKYLFRKEGQNVTLSCEQNLNHDAMYWYRQDPGQGLRLIYYSQIVNDFQKGDIAEGYSVSREKKESFPLTVTSAQKNPTAFYLCASRPRGNTEAFFGQGTRLTVV.

This clone was recorded a few times. This sequence may be a read error, since a much larger clone differs from it by one base. The chain couples TRBV6-1 to TRBJ2-3; 8 bases are a match to TRBD1. The V gene's germline CDR1 is MNHNS and CDR2 SASEGT. J gave up 6 bases and V 8 bases, and 16 bases lay outside the gene matches. The CDR3 length is 16 residues. The CDR3 DNA reads TGTGCCAGCGGTTCCCCCCGCGGACAGGGTAGCGATACGCAGTATTTT. Residues: CASGSPRGQGSDTQYF.

The V and J genes are TRBV24-1 and TRBJ2-2; D might be TRBD1 (5 bases). The CDR3 runs 14 residues. Germline CDR1 reads KGHDR; CDR2 reads SFDVKD. Trimming took off 4 bases at V and 5 bases at J, with 10 bases between the two ends. DNA for the CDR3: TGTGCCACCAGTGACCTGACAGAAACCGGGGAGCTGTTTTTT. Protein product: CATSDLTETGELFF.

The chain is built from TRBV30 and TRBJ2-7; D might be TRBD1 (7 bases). The CDR3 totals 17 residues. Germline-derived CDR1 and CDR2 are GTSNPN and SVGIG (reference sequence). V was pared by 1 base and J by 0 bases, with 19 bases between. The CDR3 DNA reads as TGTGCCTGGAGTGACCCCTTCAGGGGGGCAAGCTCCTACGAGCAGTACTTC. This codes for CAWSDPFRGASSYEQYF.

This clone came up many times. A much larger clone lies a single base off, so this may be a read error. The V and J genes are TRBV30 and TRBJ2-5; D gene unclear. From germline, CDR1 is GTSNPN and CDR2 SVGIG (reference sequence). The CDR3 runs 14 residues. CDR3 region: CARSPMYPTETQYF. DNA for the CDR3: TGTGCCCGGAGTCCAATGTATCCTACGGAGACCCAGTACTTC.

The sample holds many counts of this clone. This rearrangement joins TRBV19 to TRBJ2-1; D remains ambiguous. V shed 3 bases and J shed 1 base, with 10 bases lying between them. The germline V gene encodes CDR1 LNHDA and CDR2 SQIVND (reference sequence). CDR3 length: 15 amino acids. In nucleotides, the CDR3 is TGTGCCAGTAGTATTTTGCTCTCGTCCTACAATGAGCAGTTCTTC. Protein: CASSILLSSYNEQFF.

Relative to its sample, this clone is medium-sized. The chain uses TRBV20-1 and TRBJ2-7, with a possible D match to TRBD2 (6 bases). CDR3 length: 13 residues. Trimming shortened V by 3 bases and J by 2 bases, and 11 bases separated the two germline ends. Germline V lookup: CDR1 DFQATT, CDR2 SNEGSKA (reference sequence). CDR3 region: CSASRTTAYEQYF. In nucleotides, the CDR3 is TGCAGTGCTAGCCGGACTACCGCCTACGAGCAGTACTTC.

This clone showed up just a few times. The chain links TRBV6-1 to TRBJ2-1, with a weak D call TRBD2 (6 bases). V was clipped by 5 bases and J by 9 bases, with 17 bases between them. The CDR3 totals 14 residues. Germline loops: CDR1 MNHNS, CDR2 SASEGT. CDR3 DNA sequence: TGTGCCAGCAGTACTAGTGGGAGGATTGGTGAGCAGTTCTTC. Protein sequence: CASSTSGRIGEQFF.